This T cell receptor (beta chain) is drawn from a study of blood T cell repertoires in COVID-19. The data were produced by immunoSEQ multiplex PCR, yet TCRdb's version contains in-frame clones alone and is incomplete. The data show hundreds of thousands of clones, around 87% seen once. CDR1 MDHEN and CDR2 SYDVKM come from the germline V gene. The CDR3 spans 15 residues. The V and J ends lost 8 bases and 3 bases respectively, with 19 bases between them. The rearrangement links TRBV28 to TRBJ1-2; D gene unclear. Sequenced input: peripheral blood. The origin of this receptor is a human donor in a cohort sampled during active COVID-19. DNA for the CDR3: TGTGCCAGCGCCCCCGGGGTTTTTGGGCACTATGGCTACACCTTC. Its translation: CASAPGVFGHYGYTF.